Listed below are T cell receptor beta chains from one sample, sequenced in a study of a mutant IDH1 vaccine in newly diagnosed glioma. Some clones are missing from TCRdb's copy, which holds only in-frame ones; the method was immunoSEQ multiplex PCR. The sample shows 35,000 to 50,000 clones, 80% to 95% of them seen only once. The antigens these receptors bind are not known. Sequenced here: PBMCs, sampled from a glioma patient whose treatment included an IDH1 peptide vaccine. Receptor source: a middle-aged man with glioma. The CDR3 runs from the conserved cysteine through the conserved F or W. Fields, in order: D gene, J gene, V gene, clone size, CDR3 length, CDR3 DNA, CDR3 protein. A D gene is named only where the DNA matches it firmly. Not all rows give a size; the values are once, few, many and, for expanded clones, a class.

D: -; J: TRBJ2-1; V: TRBV19; size: -; length: 14; DNA: TGTGCCAGTAGTACCCGCCGTGGGTTCAATGAGCAGTTCTTC; CDR3: CASSTRRGFNEQFF
D: -; J: TRBJ1-1; V: TRBV30; size: -; length: 13; DNA: TGTGCCTGGAGTAGGACAAAGAACACTGAAGCTTTCTTT; CDR3: CAWSRTKNTEAFF
D: -; J: TRBJ2-7; V: TRBV5-4; size: -; length: 14; DNA: TGTGCCAGCAGCTTGGGGGACAACTCCTACGAGCAGTACTTC; CDR3: CASSLGDNSYEQYF
D: TRBD2; J: TRBJ2-1; V: TRBV7-9; size: -; length: 13; DNA: TGTGCCAGCAGCAAAGCGGGGGTCAATGAGCAGTTCTTC; CDR3: CASSKAGVNEQFF
D: -; J: TRBJ2-1; V: TRBV19; size: -; length: 14; DNA: TGTGCCAGTAGTATATGGAAGGAGTCCAATGAGCAGTTCTTC; CDR3: CASSIWKESNEQFF
D: TRBD1; J: TRBJ1-1; V: TRBV10-3; size: -; length: 14; DNA: TGTGCCATCAGGGGACAGGGGGCGAACACTGAAGCTTTCTTT; CDR3: CAIRGQGANTEAFF
D: -; J: TRBJ2-1; V: TRBV6-6; size: -; length: 12; DNA: TGTGCCAGCAGCGAGGATTTGGATGAGCAGTTCTTC; CDR3: CASSEDLDEQFF
D: -; J: TRBJ2-5; V: TRBV7-8; size: -; length: 11; DNA: TGTGCCAGCAGCTCGAGGGGGGGGGCGTACTTC; CDR3: CASSSRGGAYF
D: TRBD1; J: TRBJ1-6; V: TRBV27; size: -; length: 16; DNA: TGTGCCAGCAGTAGGGGACAGGGAGGAATCAATTCACCCCTCCACTTT; CDR3: CASSRGQGGINSPLHF
D: TRBD1; J: TRBJ2-5; V: TRBV7-6; size: -; length: 18; DNA: TGTGCCAGCAGCTTAACGGGACAGGGGGTGCTGTTAGGAGAGACCCAGTACTTC; CDR3: CASSLTGQGVLLGETQYF
D: -; J: TRBJ2-7; V: TRBV7-8; size: -; length: 16; DNA: TGTGCCAGCAGCTTAGCGGGGACTTCCAAGCCCTACGAGCAGTACTTC; CDR3: CASSLAGTSKPYEQYF
D: -; J: TRBJ1-5; V: TRBV6-6; size: -; length: 15; DNA: TGTGCCAGCAGAAGAGTGGACAGTGCGAATCAGCCCCAGCATTTT; CDR3: CASRRVDSANQPQHF
D: TRBD2; J: TRBJ2-5; V: TRBV19; size: -; length: 15; DNA: TGTGCCAGTAGTAGGACTAGCGGGACTCAAGAGACCCAGTACTTC; CDR3: CASSRTSGTQETQYF
D: -; J: TRBJ2-1; V: TRBV7-6; size: -; length: 13; DNA: TGTGCCAGCAGCTCTGATTTAACGACAAAGCAGTTCTTC; CDR3: CASSSDLTTKQFF
D: -; J: TRBJ1-4; V: TRBV4-1; size: once; length: 15; DNA: TGCGCCAGCAGGCCCTTGGGAGCCTCTAATGAAAAACTGTTTTTT; CDR3: CASRPLGASNEKLFF
D: -; J: TRBJ2-7; V: TRBV5-1; size: -; length: 14; DNA: TGCGCCAGCAGCTTGCGAGGAGGGTCCTACGAGCAGTACTTC; CDR3: CASSLRGGSYEQYF
D: -; J: TRBJ2-7; V: TRBV30; size: -; length: 14; DNA: TGTGCCTGGGCGGACCGGGACGGACCCTACGAGCAGTACTTC; CDR3: CAWADRDGPYEQYF
D: -; J: TRBJ2-7; V: TRBV27; size: -; length: 15; DNA: TGTGCCAGCAGTTTAGCTGGGGAACTGTCCTACGAGCAGTACTTC; CDR3: CASSLAGELSYEQYF
D: TRBD2; J: TRBJ2-1; V: TRBV6-4; size: -; length: 14; DNA: TGTGCCAGCAGTGCTAGCGGCTCCTACAATGAGCAGTTCTTC; CDR3: CASSASGSYNEQFF
D: -; J: TRBJ2-7; V: TRBV29-1; size: -; length: 12; DNA: TGCAGCGTTGGGACGGACAGCTACGAGCAGTACTTC; CDR3: CSVGTDSYEQYF
D: -; J: TRBJ1-5; V: TRBV10-2; size: few; length: 12; DNA: TGCGCCAGCAGTGACGGGGCTCAGCCCCAGCATTTT; CDR3: CASSDGAQPQHF
D: TRBD1; J: TRBJ1-2; V: TRBV23-1; size: -; length: 15; DNA: TGCGCCAGCAGGTTGACCGGGACAGGGTCCTATGGCTACACCTTC; CDR3: CASRLTGTGSYGYTF
D: -; J: TRBJ1-1; V: TRBV7-2; size: once; length: 13; DNA: TGTGCCAGCAGCACGTACCAAAGCCAAGAAGCTTTCTTT; CDR3: CASSTYQSQEAFF
D: TRBD2; J: TRBJ2-5; V: TRBV7-2; size: -; length: 17; DNA: TGTGCCAGCAGCCAAGGGTCGGTAGCGGGGGGCCAAGAGACCCAGTACTTC; CDR3: CASSQGSVAGGQETQYF